These 6 T cell receptor beta chains came from one sample sequenced in a study of T cell repertoires and Cas9 in healthy adults. Clones were sequenced by immunoSEQ multiplex PCR, and TCRdb holds only the in-frame ones, with some missing. The sample lists approximately 22,000 clones, about 92% occurring once. Specimen: CD4+ effector T cells (CD127+, CD25-, CD137-, CD154-) from PBMCs; culture status not recorded. These receptors all stem from a human donor in good health.

This clone came up once. The chain is built from TRBV18 and TRBJ2-1; TRBD2 agrees at 9 bases. CDR3 length equals 15 residues. V shed 0 bases, J shed 9 bases, and the junction held 6 bases outside the gene matches. Germline V lookup: CDR1 KGHSH, CDR2 LQKENI. DNA of the CDR3: TGTGCCAGCTCACCACCGCCTAGCGGGGTTGGTGAGCAGTTCTTC. Translation gives CASSPPPSGVGEQFF. Using reference TRBV18 and TRBJ2-1 for the parts outside the CDR3, the full variable domain is NAGVMQNPRHLVRRRGQEARLRCSPMKGHSHVYWYRQLPEEGLKFMVYLQKENIIDESGMPKERFSAEFPKEGPSILRIQQVVRGDSAAYFCASSPPPSGVGEQFFGPGTRLTVL.

V and J are TRBV27 and TRBJ1-3; D is unresolved. V was trimmed by 6 bases and J by 1 base, leaving 16 bases between them. Germline lookup yields CDR1 MNHEY and CDR2 SMNVEV (reference sequence). CDR3 length equals 16 residues. The CDR3 here is CASRPLSGRSGNTIYF. The CDR3 DNA sequence: TGTGCCAGCAGGCCGTTGTCCGGACGATCTGGAAACACCATATATTTT.

The chain recombines TRBV10-3 with TRBJ2-7; weak D call: TRBD2 (7 bases). V shed 3 bases and J shed 0 bases, with 15 bases lying between them. CDR3 length: 16 residues. The germline gives CDR1 ENHRY, CDR2 SYGVKD. Here the CDR3 DNA reads TGTGCCATCAGTGATCCGGGGGGCCGTAACTCCTACGAGCAGTACTTC. This translates into CAISDPGGRNSYEQYF.

The chain joins TRBV18 to TRBJ1-3, with 10 nucleotides matching TRBD1. Germline values: CDR1 KGHSH, CDR2 LQKENI. The V and J ends lost 2 bases and 0 bases, in that order; junction bases with no gene match: 4. The CDR3 covers 17 residues. CDR3 residues: CASSPATGGDSGNTIYF. The CDR3 DNA is TGTGCCAGCTCACCAGCGACAGGGGGCGACTCTGGAAACACCATATATTTT.

The V call is TRBV6-5, the J call TRBJ1-5; D is ambiguous. The CDR3 loop spans 14 amino acids. Germline V gene lookup returns CDR1 MNHEY and CDR2 SVGAGI. V was pared by 6 bases and J by 5 bases, with 14 bases between. The CDR3 here is CASRASQPDQPQHF. The DNA for the CDR3 is TGTGCCAGCAGGGCCTCTCAACCCGATCAGCCCCAGCATTTT.

A single count supports this clone. The chain employs TRBV6-1 and TRBJ1-5; D not resolved. V was pared by 3 bases and J by 7 bases, with 7 bases between. Germline values: CDR1 MNHNS, CDR2 SASEGT. This CDR3 has 12 amino acids. CDR3 sequence reads: CASSDGLQPQHF. The CDR3 nucleotides are TGTGCCAGCAGTGATGGGTTACAGCCCCAGCATTTT.